The entry below describes one TCR beta chain. The data originate from a study of cytomegalovirus exposure and HLA in healthy donors. The primer mix had 60 Vbeta and 13 Jbeta primers. Profiled with immunoSEQ multiplex PCR; TCRdb holds only in-frame clones, not every one. The sample records roughly 120,000 clones, 63% being singletons. CDR3 length: 14 amino acids. The ends lost 6 bases at V and 2 bases at J; junction bases unmatched: 5. Germline lookup yields CDR1 MDHEN and CDR2 SYDVKM. The receptor's source is a man aged 35 to 55 in good health and CMV-seropositive. Sequenced sample: PBMCs. The V call is TRBV28, the J call TRBJ1-2; 8 positions agree with TRBD1. As DNA, the CDR3 is TGTGCCAGCAGCACTACAGGGGGGAACTATGGCTACACCTTC. This sequence encodes CASSTTGGNYGYTF.